Shown below are 21 T cell receptor beta chains from a single sample sequenced in a study of T cells in localized non-small cell lung cancer. Sequencing used immunoSEQ multiplex PCR; TCRdb keeps in-frame clones, though not all of them. This table holds 90,000 or so clones, roughly 89% found once. Sequenced material: peripheral blood, taken before any cancer treatment. All receptors derive from a man between 40 and 70 years old with stage I squamous cell lung carcinoma.

The J gene is TRBJ1-1, the V gene TRBV7-3; TRBD1 might be the D (5 bases). In germline, CDR1 is SGHTA, CDR2 FQGTGA. There are 13 residues in the CDR3. With 2 bases removed from V and 6 bases from J, the gap between germline ends came to 10 bases. CDR3 sequence: CASSLARDSEAFF. CDR3 nucleotide sequence: TGTGCCAGCAGCTTAGCCAGGGATTCTGAAGCTTTCTTT.

V gene TRBV20-1 combines with J gene TRBJ2-7, with a tentative D call TRBD2 (5 bases). V gave up 3 bases and J gave up 4 bases, with 7 bases separating them. This CDR3 comprises 11 residues. From germline, CDR1 is DFQATT and CDR2 SNEGSKA (reference sequence). The CDR3 region has the DNA TGCAGTGCTAGGACTATTTACGAGCAGTACTTC. Protein: CSARTIYEQYF.

The chain combines TRBV9 with TRBJ2-3; 9 bases are shared with TRBD2. CDR1 is SGDLS and CDR2 is YYNGEE in the germline V gene. This CDR3 is 15 amino acids long. J lost 3 bases, V lost 2 bases, and 4 bases had no gene match. The CDR3: CASSVRGGQTDTQYF. The DNA of the CDR3 is TGTGCCAGCAGCGTGCGGGGGGGCCAGACAGATACGCAGTATTTT.

The chain employs TRBV28 and TRBJ1-2; tentatively, D is TRBD1 (5 bases). The CDR3 contains 13 residues. CDR1 and CDR2 (germline): MDHEN, SYDVKM. The V gene lost 3 bases and the J gene lost 5 bases, with 10 bases spanning the gap. For the CDR3, the DNA is TGTGCCAGCAGTTTGGGGGGTGATTATGGCTACACCTTC. This sequence encodes CASSLGGDYGYTF.

Details on this clone: Other DNA sequences from this sample encode an identical CDR3 as well. The V and J genes are TRBV5-1 and TRBJ1-2; D is perhaps TRBD1 (6 bases). The germline CDR1 and CDR2 sequences are SGHRS and YFSETQ. This CDR3 is built from 14 residues. Deletions cut 0 bases from V and 0 bases from J, with 6 bases between. The DNA of the CDR3 is TGCGCCAGCAGCTTGGGGGGGCCTAACTATGGCTACACCTTC. As protein: CASSLGGPNYGYTF.

This chain uses TRBV27 with TRBJ1-1; D might be TRBD1 (5 bases). Germline CDR1 MNHEY, CDR2 SMNVEV (reference sequence). V was shortened by 5 bases and J by 1 base, with 17 bases between the two germline ends. CDR3 size: 16 residues. This chain's CDR3 is CASSGPGQLGNTEAFF. The CDR3 DNA reads as TGTGCCAGCAGTGGACCGGGGCAACTTGGGAACACTGAAGCTTTCTTT.

The chain is built from TRBV5-1 and TRBJ1-2, with 7 nucleotides matching TRBD1. Germline assignment: CDR1 SGHRS and CDR2 YFSETQ. The CDR3 contains 14 residues. The J segment lost 4 bases and the V segment lost 0 bases, leaving 3 bases of the junction unmatched. The CDR3 DNA reads TGCGCCAGCAGCTTGGGACAGGGCTCCTATGGCTACACCTTC. Its protein product is CASSLGQGSYGYTF. Variable domain in full (rest from reference TRBV5-1 and TRBJ1-2): KAGVTQTPRYLIKTRGQQVTLSCSPISGHRSVSWYQQTPGQGLQFLFEYFSETQRNKGNFPGRFSGRQFSNSRSEMNVSTLELGDSALYLCASSLGQGSYGYTFGSGTRLTVV.

This clone was observed once. This chain uses TRBV28 with TRBJ1-4; a possible D gene is TRBD1 (5 bases). V lost 5 bases and J lost 7, with 14 bases in between. The CDR3 is 14 residues long. CDR1 and CDR2 from the germline V gene are MDHEN and SYDVKM. The CDR3 nucleotides are TGTGCCAGCAGTCGGGACGGGAAGACTGAAAAACTGTTTTTT. Translation gives CASSRDGKTEKLFF.

The genes are TRBV6-4 and TRBJ1-5, with TRBD1 as a possible D gene (6 bases). The length of the CDR3 is 16 residues. With 2 bases removed from V and 4 bases from J, the gap between germline ends came to 15 bases. The germline CDR1 and CDR2 sequences are MRHNA and SNTAGT. The CDR3 protein is CASSDESRGRNQPQHF. The CDR3 DNA reads as TGTGCCAGCAGTGACGAGTCGAGGGGGAGGAATCAGCCCCAGCATTTT.

The chain has TRBV6-6 and TRBJ1-6; no definite D call. V shed 4 bases and J shed 9 bases, with 10 bases lying between them. The CDR3 totals 13 residues. The germline CDR1 and CDR2 sequences are MNHNY and SVGAGI (reference sequence). As DNA, the CDR3 is TGTGCCAGCAGTTCCCCGGAGGGTTCACCCCTCCACTTT. Its translation is CASSSPEGSPLHF.

This chain links TRBV5-1 with TRBJ1-2, with D uncertain. Germline CDR1 SGHRS, CDR2 YFSETQ. Trimming took off 4 bases at V and 4 bases at J, with 14 bases between the two ends. This CDR3 is built from 14 residues. The CDR3 bases are TGCGCCAGCAGCAGTGAGGGTGTCCGCTATGGCTACACCTTC. It encodes CASSSEGVRYGYTF.

The V and J genes are TRBV21-1 and TRBJ1-3; the table calls TRBD1, which could not be checked here. TRBV21-1 is termed a pseudogene. The CDR3 contains 18 residues. The CDR3 is CASSRRTGPYYPGNTIYF. CDR3 nucleotide sequence: TGTGCCAGCAGCAGACGAACAGGGCCTTATTATCCCGGAAACACCATATATTTT.

The gene calls are TRBV2 and TRBJ2-3; 11 bases map to TRBD2. Germline CDR1 reads SNHLY; CDR2 reads FYNNEI. V shed 5 bases, J shed 0 bases, and the junction held 4 bases outside the gene matches. The CDR3 covers 16 residues. The DNA for the CDR3 is TGTGCCAGCAGTTCTCCTAGCGGGGGGAGCACAGATACGCAGTATTTT. Translating gives CASSSPSGGSTDTQYF.

This clone was detected only a few times. The chain combines TRBV19 with TRBJ1-2; D might be TRBD1 (6 bases). The CDR3 length is 17 residues. The germline gives CDR1 LNHDA, CDR2 SQIVND (reference sequence). V was cut by 5 bases and J by 5 bases, with 24 bases left in between. CDR3 sequence (DNA): TGTGCCAGTAGTTCCGGACAGCGTCGCTCCCAAAATTATGGCTACACCTTC. It translates to CASSSGQRRSQNYGYTF.

The chain carries TRBV6-5 and TRBJ1-5; 9 bases are a match to TRBD1. Germline-derived CDR1 and CDR2 are MNHEY and SVGAGI. The CDR3 runs to 14 residues. The V gene end was trimmed by 6 bases and the J gene end by 2 bases; junction bases not matched to a gene: 2. The CDR3 coding sequence is TGTGCCAGCAGGACAGGGGGTCGCAATCAGCCCCAGCATTTT. It encodes CASRTGGRNQPQHF.

V usage is TRBV29-1 and J usage is TRBJ2-3, with D possibly TRBD2 on 5 matching bases. V lost 5 bases to trimming and J lost 0 bases, with 6 bases between them. Germline lookup yields CDR1 SQVTM and CDR2 ANQGSEA. There are 12 residues in the CDR3. The CDR3 loop reads CSVRESTDTQYF. The CDR3 DNA reads TGCAGCGTTAGGGAGAGCACAGATACGCAGTATTTT.

The J gene is TRBJ2-3, the V gene TRBV7-9; D might be TRBD2 (5 bases). The CDR3 is made up of 15 amino acids. CDR1 and CDR2 (germline): SEHNR, FQNEAQ (reference sequence). V gave up 5 bases and J gave up 1 base, with 13 bases separating them. Here the CDR3 DNA reads TGTGCCAGCAGCCCTAGGGAGAGGGGCACAGATACGCAGTATTTT. It encodes CASSPRERGTDTQYF.

V and J are TRBV5-5 and TRBJ2-2, with 7 bases fitting TRBD1. V dropped 3 bases and J dropped 0; count of bases not matched to a gene: 5. There are 16 residues in the CDR3. The V gene's germline CDR1 is SGHKS and CDR2 YYEKEE (reference sequence). The CDR3 sequence: CASSSYRGPNTGELFF. As DNA, the CDR3 is TGTGCCAGCAGCTCCTACAGGGGTCCGAACACCGGGGAGCTGTTTTTT.

The CDR3 region is CASSQEPASGANVLTF. CDR3 in DNA: TGCGCCAGCAGCCAAGAGCCAGCGTCTGGGGCCAACGTCCTGACTTTC. The V and J genes are TRBV4-3 and TRBJ2-6, with D hard to call. CDR1 is LGHNA and CDR2 is YSLEER in the germline V gene. The germline V and J ends were trimmed by 0 bases and 1 base, with 7 bases remaining between them. This CDR3 has 16 residues.

This chain connects TRBV10-2 to TRBJ2-7; D gene ambiguous. In germline, CDR1 is WSHSY, CDR2 SAAADI. The CDR3 has 16 amino acids. With 2 bases removed from V and 6 bases from J, the gap between germline ends came to 20 bases. This CDR3 reads CASSEQTRLAPREQYF. The CDR3, as DNA: TGCGCCAGCAGTGAGCAAACGCGACTGGCCCCCCGCGAGCAGTACTTC.

V usage is TRBV7-9 and J usage is TRBJ1-1; 7 positions match TRBD1. This CDR3 has 14 residues. CDR1 and CDR2 (germline): SEHNR, FQNEAQ (reference sequence). V trimming: 5 bases; J trimming: 3 bases; junction bases outside the gene matches: 6. CDR3 amino acids: CASSPDRQYTEAFF. CDR3 bases: TGTGCCAGCAGCCCGGACAGGCAGTACACTGAAGCTTTCTTT.